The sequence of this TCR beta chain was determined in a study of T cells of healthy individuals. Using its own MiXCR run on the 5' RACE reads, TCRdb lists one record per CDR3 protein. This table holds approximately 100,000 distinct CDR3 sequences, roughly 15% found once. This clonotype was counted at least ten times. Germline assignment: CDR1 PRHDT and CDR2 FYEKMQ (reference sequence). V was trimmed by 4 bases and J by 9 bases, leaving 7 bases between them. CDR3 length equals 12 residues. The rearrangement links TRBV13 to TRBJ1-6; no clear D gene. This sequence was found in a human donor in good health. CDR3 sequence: CASSSRSSPLHF. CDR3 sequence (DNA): TGTGCCAGCAGCTCGAGGAGTTCACCCCTCCACTTT.